The following is a T cell receptor beta chain sequence with its context. These data are taken from a study of blood T cell repertoires in COVID-19. The overall study: Samples taken during acute and convalescent COVID-19 were collected in the United States, Italy and Spain. T cells, B-cell-depleted T cells, or PBMCs supplied cDNA or gDNA.

Methods used by the authors: Estimation of nucleated cell counts relied on the amplification of reference gene primers. Profiling relied on immunoSEQ multiplex PCR, and the TCRdb table lists in-frame clones only, not all of them. V and J calls and clone size are copied from that table; D and trimming were computed from the DNA. The profile shows more than 70,000 clones, around 90% of them singletons. The trim removed 2 bases at V and 4 bases at J, leaving 2 bases unmatched. The V gene's germline CDR1 is MNHEY and CDR2 SMNVEV (reference sequence). The CDR3 runs to 14 residues. The receptor was isolated from a woman between 45 and 65 years old with active or convalescent COVID-19. Specimen: peripheral blood. V gene TRBV27 combines with J gene TRBJ2-1; 7 nucleotides match TRBD2. CDR3 region: CASSLGTNYNEQFF. CDR3 nucleotide sequence: TGTGCCAGCAGTTTAGGGACTAATTACAATGAGCAGTTCTTC.